Listed below are T cell receptor beta chains from one sample, sequenced in a study of T cell repertoires in cytomegalovirus infection. TCRdb reanalysed the reads using MiXCR and keeps one entry per CDR3 protein. The sample carries about 330,000 distinct CDR3 sequences, around a tenth recorded once. The sample taken for sequencing was PBMCs. These receptors were obtained from a human donor in good health (CMV status not recorded). Some clones in this sample may be carry-over from other donors' samples. The CDR3 runs from the conserved cysteine through the conserved F or W. The D gene is left open where the match is weak. The listing skips clone size in some rows; elsewhere it reads once, few, many or a size class.

d_gene	abundance	v_gene	j_gene	CDR3aa	CDR3nt
-	few	TRBV6-2/TRBV6-3	TRBJ1-6	CASSYPLALSPLHF	TGTGCCAGCAGTTACCCGTTGGCCCTTTCACCCCTCCACTTT
TRBD1	many	TRBV7-8	TRBJ1-5	CASSRTGRNQPQHF	TGTGCCAGCAGCCGGACAGGACGCAATCAGCCCCAGCATTTT
TRBD2	-	TRBV11-2	TRBJ2-7	CASTQGTSSYEQYF	TGTGCCAGCACCCAAGGGACTAGCTCCTACGAGCAGTACTTC
TRBD1	many	TRBV12-3/TRBV12-4	TRBJ1-2	CASSPRTGQSYGYTF	TGTGCCAGCAGTCCCCGGACAGGGCAGTCCTATGGCTACACCTTC
-	many	TRBV28	TRBJ1-2	CASSGPRGYTF	TGTGCCAGCAGTGGCCCGCGGGGCTACACCTTC
TRBD1	many	TRBV20-1	TRBJ1-1	CSAPNRLIGGPEAFF	TGCAGTGCCCCCAACCGACTAATAGGGGGCCCTGAGGCTTTCTTT
-	many	TRBV7-9	TRBJ1-6	CASSTPGDFSPLHF	TGTGCCAGCAGCACCCCAGGGGACTTTTCACCCCTCCACTTT
TRBD1	-	TRBV6-1	TRBJ1-2	CASREQGPNYGYTF	TGTGCCAGCAGAGAACAGGGGCCTAACTATGGCTACACCTTC
-	many	TRBV6-2/TRBV6-3	TRBJ1-1	CASRRTAGGEAFF	TGTGCCAGCAGGCGGACAGCGGGAGGTGAAGCTTTCTTT
-	many	TRBV7-2	TRBJ1-5	CASSLPPQGSNQPQHF	TGTGCCAGCAGCTTACCCCCTCAAGGGAGCAATCAGCCCCAGCATTTT
TRBD2	few	TRBV20-1	TRBJ2-3	CSARGIPGLASTDTQYF	TGCAGTGCTAGAGGCATTCCGGGACTAGCAAGCACAGATACGCAGTATTTT
-	many	TRBV7-2	TRBJ1-5	CASSERAAEQPQHF	TGTGCCAGCAGCGAGCGGGCAGCGGAACAGCCCCAGCATTTT
-	many	TRBV19	TRBJ2-1	CASSIVPRGTQYSSYNEQFF	TGTGCCAGTAGTATAGTCCCCCGGGGGACCCAATATAGCTCCTACAATGAGCAGTTCTTC
TRBD2	-	TRBV25-1	TRBJ2-5	CASIGLAGDRETQYF	TGTGCCAGCATAGGACTAGCGGGGGATAGGGAGACCCAGTACTTC
TRBD2	-	TRBV28	TRBJ2-5	CASSSLLAGVETQYF	TGTGCCAGCAGTTCCCTACTAGCGGGAGTGGAGACCCAGTACTTC
-	few	TRBV15	TRBJ2-2	CATSRDYRRDTGELFF	TGTGCCACCAGCAGAGATTACAGGAGGGACACCGGGGAGCTGTTTTTT
-	many	TRBV7-2	TRBJ1-1	CASSLTWGDGEAFF	TGTGCCAGCAGCTTAACTTGGGGGGACGGAGAAGCTTTCTTT
TRBD1	many	TRBV7-2	TRBJ1-1	CASSFLRQGGTEAFF	TGTGCCAGCAGCTTCCTCCGACAGGGGGGGACTGAAGCTTTCTTT
-	many	TRBV7-8	TRBJ1-5	CASSPWKVLGNQPQHF	TGTGCCAGCAGCCCATGGAAGGTCCTGGGGAATCAGCCCCAGCATTTT
-	few	TRBV4-2	TRBJ2-1	CASSRIGDEDEQFF	TGTGCCAGCAGCCGTATAGGGGACGAGGATGAGCAGTTCTTC
-	-	TRBV20-1	TRBJ1-1	CSALSGRNTEAFF	TGCAGTGCCCTCTCCGGAAGAAACACTGAAGCTTTCTTT
TRBD1	few	TRBV20-1	TRBJ1-4	CSALISTGREKLFF	TGCAGTGCTCTTATCTCGACAGGGCGGGAAAAACTGTTTTTT
-	few	TRBV7-3	TRBJ1-2	CASSLDRGYTF	TGTGCCAGCAGCTTAGACAGGGGCTACACCTTC
-	many	TRBV27	TRBJ2-1	CASRQGSGNSYNEQFF	TGTGCCAGCAGGCAAGGATCGGGTAACTCCTACAATGAGCAGTTCTTC
-	-	TRBV6-9	TRBJ2-5	CASSSPRRRLQETQYF	TGTGCCAGCAGTTCCCCCAGGCGTCGCCTCCAAGAGACCCAGTACTTC
-	few	TRBV12-3/TRBV12-4	TRBJ2-2	CASSPQGSPRRELFF	TGTGCCAGCAGCCCCCAGGGTTCCCCTCGCCGGGAGCTGTTTTTT
TRBD1	few	TRBV6-1	TRBJ1-1	CATQGQANTEAFF	TGTGCCACCCAGGGACAGGCTAACACTGAAGCTTTCTTT
-	many	TRBV12-3/TRBV12-4	TRBJ1-1	CASRSRGTEAFF	TGTGCCAGCAGGTCGAGGGGCACTGAAGCTTTCTTT
-	-	TRBV12-3/TRBV12-4	TRBJ1-2	CASSLGGIANYGYTF	TGTGCCAGCAGTTTAGGAGGGATAGCAAACTATGGCTACACCTTC
-	many	TRBV7-8	TRBJ1-2	CASSLRTGPYGYTF	TGTGCCAGCAGCCTCAGGACGGGACCCTATGGCTACACCTTC
TRBD1	few	TRBV7-2	TRBJ1-4	CASSLDRGPEKLFF	TGTGCCAGCAGCTTAGACAGGGGGCCCGAAAAACTGTTTTTT
-	few	TRBV19	TRBJ1-1	CASSILGASPEAFF	TGTGCCAGTAGTATTCTGGGGGCGAGCCCTGAAGCTTTCTTT
-	few	TRBV30	TRBJ2-6	CAWSQDASGANVLTF	TGTGCCTGGAGTCAGGATGCCTCTGGGGCCAACGTCCTGACTTTC
-	many	TRBV7-4	TRBJ2-1	CASSFTRCGWEYNEQFF	TGTGCCAGCAGCTTTACGAGGTGCGGGTGGGAGTACAATGAGCAGTTCTTC
-	many	TRBV7-3	TRBJ2-3	CASSLNPAGTFTDTQYF	TGTGCCAGCAGCTTAAACCCCGCGGGAACATTCACAGATACGCAGTATTTT
TRBD1	-	TRBV27	TRBJ2-7	CASSTTGTASYEQYF	TGTGCCAGCAGTACCACCGGGACAGCCTCCTACGAGCAGTACTTC
-	many	TRBV5-4	TRBJ2-1	CASSQLGGGNEQFF	TGTGCCAGCAGCCAACTGGGGGGCGGCAATGAGCAGTTCTTC
-	few	TRBV28	TRBJ1-5	CASSSRTQPQHF	TGTGCCAGCAGTTCCCGGACTCAGCCCCAGCATTTT
-	-	TRBV6-5	TRBJ1-1	CASSGRRPPEAFF	TGTGCCAGCTCAGGTAGAAGACCCCCTGAAGCTTTCTTT
-	-	TRBV12-3/TRBV12-4	TRBJ2-1	CASTKGGGGGREQFF	TGTGCCAGCACCAAAGGGGGGGGCGGGGGCCGTGAGCAGTTCTTC
-	many	TRBV19	TRBJ2-3	CASSISHRYTDTQYF	TGTGCCAGTAGTATAAGTCATCGCTACACAGATACGCAGTATTTT
-	-	TRBV20-1	TRBJ2-1	CSATPGPRSDEQFF	TGCAGTGCAACTCCGGGACCCCGGAGCGATGAGCAGTTCTTC